What follows are 15 T cell receptor beta chains derived from one specimen sequenced in a study of T cells in Graves' hyperthyroidism and ophthalmopathy. Amplification of TCR beta CDR3 regions used RNA as the template. RT-PCR in the first round (using the HTBI primer set) targeted the TCR CDR3. A single record per CDR3 protein comes from TCRdb applying MiXCR to the multiplex PCR reads. The sample has more than 300,000 distinct CDR3 sequences, about 15% seen once. Sequenced sample: blood. Every receptor here comes from a woman aged 30 to 39 with Graves' hyperthyroidism that later progressed to Graves' ophthalmopathy.

This sequence joins TRBV15 and TRBJ2-1; 10 bases are a match to TRBD1. The V segment lost 3 bases and the J segment 7 bases; nucleotides outside the gene matches: 9. In germline, CDR1 is LNHNV, CDR2 YYDKDF (reference sequence). This CDR3 comprises 16 residues. CDR3 nucleotide sequence: TGTGCCACCAGCAGGGCGGGGGGACAGGGGCGGAATGAGCAGTTCTTC. Its translation: CATSRAGGQGRNEQFF.

In this sample, this clonotype turned up many times. The chain carries TRBV6-1 and TRBJ1-2; weak D call: TRBD1 (6 bases). This CDR3 comprises 15 residues. Trimming shortened V by 0 bases and J by 2 bases, and 10 bases separated the two germline ends. From germline, CDR1 is MNHNS and CDR2 SASEGT. In DNA form, the CDR3 reads TGTGCCAGCAGTGAAGCGGACAGCGGAAACTATGGCTACACCTTC. Amino acids: CASSEADSGNYGYTF.

The genes are TRBV19 and TRBJ2-7; 7 nucleotides agree with TRBD2. Germline V gene sequence: CDR1 LNHDA, CDR2 SQIVND (reference sequence). V shed 9 bases and J 0 bases; nucleotides not matched to a gene: 11. The length of the CDR3 is 15 residues. CDR3 coding DNA: TGTGCCAGCGCAGTGGCTGGCGGGAGCTCCTACGAGCAGTACTTC. Translated, it gives CASAVAGGSSYEQYF.

In the case of this clonotype: A much larger clone lies a single base off, so this may be a read error. V is TRBV2 and J is TRBJ2-1; 10 bases map to TRBD2. The CDR3 is 17 residues long. The V segment lost 7 bases and the J segment 4 bases; nucleotides outside the gene matches: 13. Germline CDR1 reads SNHLY; CDR2 reads FYNNEI. CDR3 in amino acids: CASTGASGSPSYNEQFF. CDR3 nucleotide sequence: TGTGCCAGCACTGGGGCTAGCGGGAGTCCATCGTACAATGAGCAGTTCTTC.

The V gene is TRBV5-1, the J gene TRBJ2-7; D uncertain. The V gene's germline CDR1 is SGHRS and CDR2 YFSETQ. The CDR3 length is 15 residues. Trimming shortened V by 0 bases and J by 6 bases, and 16 bases separated the two germline ends. The CDR3 spells CASSLGADLTSEQYF. CDR3 coding DNA: TGCGCCAGCAGCTTGGGGGCGGATCTGACTTCCGAGCAGTACTTC.

For this clonotype: A much larger clone differs from this one at a single base, so this may be a read error. The chain has TRBV2 and TRBJ2-7, with D tentatively TRBD1 or TRBD2 (6 bases each). This CDR3 comprises 11 residues. V was pared by 6 bases and J by 9 bases, with 12 bases between. Per the germline V gene, CDR1 is SNHLY and CDR2 is FYNNEI. The CDR3 nucleotides are TGTGCCAGCAGCAGGGGAGGAGGGCAGTACTTC. Amino acid sequence: CASSRGGGQYF.

This clonotype appeared a few times. The rearrangement joins TRBV6-5 to TRBJ1-2; possible D gene TRBD1, 5 bases. This CDR3 is 14 amino acids long. V was trimmed by 8 bases and J by 2 bases, leaving 15 bases between them. CDR1 is MNHEY, CDR2 SVGAGI, per germline. The CDR3 sequence: CASVHEWGNYGYTF. CDR3 coding DNA: TGTGCCAGCGTACACGAGTGGGGGAACTATGGCTACACCTTC.

This clonotype has only a few counts. V is TRBV30 and J is TRBJ2-5, with D possibly being TRBD2 (7 bases). Germline V lookup: CDR1 GTSNPN, CDR2 SVGIG (reference sequence). This CDR3 spans 15 amino acids. The ends were cut back, 3 bases at V and 5 bases at J, with 19 bases in the middle. The CDR3: CAWRGGGGPAETQYF. DNA of the CDR3: TGTGCCTGGAGGGGAGGGGGGGGGCCGGCGGAGACCCAGTACTTC.

This sequence joins TRBV7-6 and TRBJ2-7; no firm D call. The germline CDR1 and CDR2 sequences are SGHVS and FNYEAQ. Trimming stripped 5 bases from V and 6 bases from J, with 26 bases between. This CDR3 spans 17 amino acids. CDR3 bases: TGTGCCAGCAGCCTAAATTACTACTGGGATCCTACCTCCGAGCAGTACTTC. Protein sequence: CASSLNYYWDPTSEQYF.

This clonotype was observed many times. This chain uses TRBV12-3 or TRBV12-4 with TRBJ1-1; 8 nucleotides line up with TRBD1. V shed 6 bases and J 6 bases; nucleotides not matched to a gene: 12. CDR3 length: 15 amino acids. DNA of the CDR3: TGTGCCAGCAGCCTCGTTTTTGGACAGGGATCTGAAGCTTTCTTT. This encodes CASSLVFGQGSEAFF.

The rearrangement uses TRBV28 and TRBJ2-7; D not resolved. Deletions cut 4 bases from V and 7 bases from J, with 14 bases between. This CDR3 comprises 13 residues. The germline V gene has CDR1 MDHEN and CDR2 SYDVKM. CDR3 DNA sequence: TGTGCCAGCAGTTCCGGGCCCAGCCGGGAGCAGTACTTC. Protein: CASSSGPSREQYF.

V is TRBV24-1 and J is TRBJ1-2; a possible D gene is TRBD1 (5 bases). CDR3 length equals 15 residues. The V gene's germline CDR1 is KGHDR and CDR2 SFDVKD. The V end was cut by 2 bases, the J end by 0 bases, with 9 bases between. CDR3 DNA sequence: TGTGCCACCAGTGATTCTGACAGCCCTAACTATGGCTACACCTTC. Its translation is CATSDSDSPNYGYTF.

This clonotype was detected a few times. The chain couples TRBV7-9 to TRBJ2-5, with D unresolved. Germline V gene sequence: CDR1 SEHNR, CDR2 FQNEAQ (reference sequence). The CDR3 sequence is 18 residues long. V lost 1 base and J 0 bases, leaving 18 bases between the germline ends. CDR3: CASSLDPLARQHQETQYF. The CDR3 region has the DNA TGTGCCAGCAGCTTAGACCCGTTGGCACGCCAACACCAAGAGACCCAGTACTTC. The complete variable domain, with remaining parts taken from reference TRBV7-9 and TRBJ2-5, reads DTGVSQNPRHKITKRGQNVTFRCDPISEHNRLYWYRQTLGQGPEFLTYFQNEAQLEKSRLLSDRFSAERPKGSFSTLEIQRTEQGDSAMYLCASSLDPLARQHQETQYFGPGTRLLVL.

In this sample, this clonotype turned up many times. The CDR3 nucleotides are TGTGCCAGCAGCCGCGCCGGGACAGACATCTATGGCTACACCTTC. This codes for CASSRAGTDIYGYTF. The genes are TRBV11-1 and TRBJ1-2; TRBD1 agrees at 7 bases. V lost 5 bases, J lost 4 bases, and 10 bases stayed unmatched. Looked up from germline, CDR1 is SGHAT and CDR2 is FQDESV (reference sequence). CDR3 size: 15 residues. The full variable domain, in which reference TRBV11-1 and TRBJ1-2 provide the parts outside the CDR3, is EAEVAQSPRYKITEKSQAVAFWCDPISGHATLYWYRQILGQGPELLVQFQDESVVDDSQLPKDRFSAERLKGVDSTLKIQPAELGDSAMYLCASSRAGTDIYGYTFGSGTRLTVV.

The rearrangement joins TRBV3-1 to TRBJ2-6, with D perhaps given as TRBD1 or TRBD2 (5 bases each). The CDR3 has 16 residues. Germline CDR1 and CDR2: LGHDT and YNNKEL (reference sequence). Between the trimmed V and J ends, which lost 8 bases and 0 bases, there was a span of 14 bases. DNA of the CDR3: TGTGCCAGCGCCCACAGGCGGGCCTCTGGGGCCAACGTCCTGACTTTC. It specifies CASAHRRASGANVLTF.